This is a list of T cell receptor beta chains from one sample in a study of cytomegalovirus exposure and HLA in healthy donors. TCRdb's copy holds only in-frame clones and misses some; the assay was immunoSEQ multiplex PCR. The table shows fewer than 110,000 clones, with around 76% occurring only once. The sequencing input was PBMCs. Receptor source: a man aged 30-40 years in good health and CMV-seropositive. Both conserved end residues are part of each CDR3. The D gene is left open where the match is weak. Expanded clones are given a class, and other clones once, few, many or no size at all.

j_call clone_size v_call cdr3_length d_call cdr3_aa cdr3_nt
TRBJ2-5 NA TRBV29-1 13 NA CSVVGGFGETQYF TGCAGCGTTGTGGGTGGGTTCGGGGAGACCCAGTACTTC
TRBJ1-3 NA TRBV5-6 15 NA CASSPEGGSGNTIYF TGTGCCAGCAGCCCGGAGGGGGGGTCTGGAAACACCATATATTTT
TRBJ1-1 NA TRBV4-2 14 NA CASSQDRGFAEAFF TGTGCCAGCAGCCAAGACAGGGGATTCGCTGAAGCTTTCTTT
TRBJ2-7 NA TRBV19 12 NA CASSIDQAEQYF TGTGCCAGTAGTATAGATCAGGCCGAGCAGTACTTC
TRBJ1-6 NA TRBV27 15 TRBD1 CASSLGTVYNSPLHF TGTGCCAGCAGTCTCGGGACAGTTTATAATTCACCCCTCCACTTT
TRBJ2-7 NA TRBV7-6 14 TRBD1 CASTNGQGPYEQYF TGTGCCAGCACCAACGGACAGGGTCCCTACGAGCAGTACTTC
TRBJ2-7 NA TRBV9 14 TRBD1 CASSPRQGPYEQYF TGTGCCAGCAGCCCCCGACAGGGACCCTACGAGCAGTACTTC
TRBJ2-5 once TRBV29-1 12 TRBD1 CRPQGASATQYF TGCAGACCTCAGGGGGCAAGCGCAACCCAGTACTTC
TRBJ2-5 few TRBV27 14 NA CASMTSSAQETQYF TGTGCCAGCATGACGTCGAGCGCCCAAGAGACCCAGTACTTC
TRBJ1-1 NA TRBV9 15 NA CASSNLRGEGTEAFF TGTGCCAGCAGCAATCTCAGGGGTGAAGGGACTGAAGCTTTCTTT